This T cell receptor beta chain is from a study of OX40 agonist ivuxolimab in advanced cancers. Turning to the study itself: Three patients had partial responses: one hepatocellular carcinoma, two cutaneous melanoma. Study-wide results and limits: The average count of expanded clones was higher among CD8+ T cells than among CD4+.

A history of autoimmune disease or systemic immunosuppression excluded patients. The protocol was immunoSEQ multiplex PCR, while the TCRdb copy is restricted to in-frame clones and leaves out a portion. Of tens of thousands of clones listed, about 80% are singletons. On this clone itself: What it binds is not known.

This specimen consisted of CD4+ or CD8+ T cells sorted from blood, obtained in a trial of the OX40 agonist ivuxolimab. This TCR was recovered from an adult with an advanced solid tumor such as melanoma, head and neck, liver or kidney cancer.

The CDR3 DNA reads as TGCGCCAGCAGCCCTACCTGGGGCTACGAGCAGTACTTC. This gives the protein CASSPTWGYEQYF. This chain links TRBV5-1 with TRBJ2-7; D is unresolved. The V gene's germline CDR1 is SGHRS and CDR2 YFSETQ. Between the trimmed V and J ends, which lost 4 bases and 3 bases, there was a span of 11 bases. CDR3 size: 13 residues.